What follows are 6 T cell receptor beta chains derived from one specimen sequenced in a study of blood T cell repertoires in COVID-19. Measured with immunoSEQ multiplex PCR; TCRdb has only the in-frame clones, and not every one. Of some 42,000 clones in the sample, around 89% are singletons; the top ten hold under 9.5%. The specimen was peripheral blood. These receptors were collected from a man younger than 45 with active or convalescent COVID-19.

The rearrangement links TRBV5-1 to TRBJ1-2, with 7 bases fitting TRBD1. This CDR3 is 13 amino acids long. Germline-derived CDR1 and CDR2 are SGHRS and YFSETQ. V was pared by 3 bases and J by 4 bases, with 3 bases of the junction left unmatched. CDR3 coding DNA: TGCGCCAGCAGCTCGGGACAGTTCTATGGCTACACCTTC. Encoded protein: CASSSGQFYGYTF.

The chain couples TRBV27 to TRBJ1-6; 7 nucleotides agree with TRBD1. The CDR3 is 15 residues long. The germline gives CDR1 MNHEY, CDR2 SMNVEV (reference sequence). V gave up 5 bases and J gave up 9 bases; unmatched junction bases: 10. As DNA, the CDR3 is TGTGCCAGCAGTCCCGACAGGGTTGGTCGTTCACCCCTCCACTTT. Translation: CASSPDRVGRSPLHF.

The rearrangement uses TRBV24-1 and TRBJ2-3; unclear D gene. V was pared by 9 bases and J by 2 bases, with 8 bases between. The CDR3 contains 12 residues. Looked up from germline, CDR1 is KGHDR and CDR2 is SFDVKD. Here the CDR3 DNA reads TGTGCCACCTCCACACACACAGATACGCAGTATTTT. Its translation: CATSTHTDTQYF.

The chain links TRBV11-2 to TRBJ1-2; D remains ambiguous. The CDR3 extends over 13 amino acids. Germline CDR1 SGHAT, CDR2 FQNNGV. The V end was cut by 1 base, the J end by 3 bases, with 6 bases between. CDR3 in amino acids: CASSLAPDYGYTF. CDR3 nucleotides: TGTGCCAGCAGCTTAGCGCCAGACTATGGCTACACCTTC. The full variable domain, its missing parts supplied by reference TRBV11-2 and TRBJ1-2, is EAGVAQSPRYKIIEKRQSVAFWCNPISGHATLYWYQQILGQGPKLLIQFQNNGVVDDSQLPKDRFSAERLKGVDSTLKIQPAKLEDSAVYLCASSLAPDYGYTFGSGTRLTVV.

The rearrangement uses TRBV7-9 and TRBJ1-2; possibly TRBD1 for D (6 bases). Germline CDR1 reads SEHNR; CDR2 reads FQNEAQ (reference sequence). V was shortened by 5 bases and J by 5 bases, with 18 bases between the two germline ends. This CDR3 is 15 amino acids long. CDR3 sequence: CASSHTDRSTYGYTF. CDR3 DNA sequence: TGTGCCAGCAGCCATACGGACAGATCGACATATGGCTACACCTTC.

V and J are TRBV7-3 and TRBJ2-2, with TRBD2 identical over 12 bases. The CDR3 has 18 amino acids. V gave up 1 base and J gave up 0 bases; unmatched junction bases: 3. Germline CDR1 and CDR2: SGHTA and FQGTGA. The DNA of the CDR3 is TGTGCCAGCAGCTTAAGCGGACTAGCGGGAACGAACACCGGGGAGCTGTTTTTT. This codes for CASSLSGLAGTNTGELFF.